The 5 T cell receptor beta chains presented below share a single source sample, sequenced in a study of patients and donors after allogeneic stem cell transplantation. TCRdb re-derived calls from the RT-PCR reads in MiXCR, one entry per CDR3 protein. Of 150,000 to 200,000 distinct CDR3 sequences in the sample, around 28% were seen once. Sequences were obtained from blood, either unsorted or a sorted T cell fraction (not recorded which). The receptors were gathered from a human donor who was either an allogeneic HSCT recipient or a stem cell or donor lymphocyte infusion donor (not recorded which). It is not recorded whose cells these are; they may come from a transplant donor.

The sample holds one count of this clonotype. This sequence joins TRBV6-5 and TRBJ2-3, with D maybe TRBD2 (6 bases). CDR1 is MNHEY and CDR2 is SVGAGI in the germline V gene. Trimming stripped 6 bases from V and 2 bases from J, with 15 bases between. The CDR3 has 15 amino acids. CDR3 in DNA: TGTGCCAGCAGCCGGAGCGGGTCAAACACAGATACGCAGTATTTT. It is translated as CASSRSGSNTDTQYF.

The CDR3 protein is CSVEEVDQYYYNEQFF. CDR3 DNA: TGCAGCGTCGAGGAGGTGGATCAATACTACTACAATGAGCAGTTCTTC. The V and J genes are TRBV29-1 and TRBJ2-1; D is possibly TRBD2 (5 bases). Germline values: CDR1 SQVTM, CDR2 ANQGSEA. V was cut by 6 bases and J by 3 bases, with 21 bases left in between. The CDR3 has 16 amino acids.

This chain links TRBV5-1 with TRBJ2-1, with TRBD2 matching 7 bases. The length of the CDR3 is 12 residues. V shed 5 bases, J shed 6 bases, and the junction held 2 bases outside the gene matches. CDR1 is SGHRS and CDR2 is YFSETQ in the germline V gene. For the CDR3, the DNA is TGCGCCAGCAGTTGGACTAGCAATGAGCAGTTCTTC. Translating gives CASSWTSNEQFF.

The V call is TRBV7-2, the J call TRBJ1-2; D perhaps matches TRBD1 (6 bases). Germline CDR1 SGHTA, CDR2 FQGNSA. V was cut by 6 bases and J by 9 bases, with 23 bases left in between. This CDR3 has 15 residues. Here the CDR3 reads CASRAYGGQWERYTF. For the CDR3, the DNA is TGTGCCAGCAGAGCTTACGGTGGACAGTGGGAACGCTACACCTTC. Full variable domain (missing parts from reference TRBV7-2 and TRBJ1-2): GAGVSQSPSNKVTEKGKDVELRCDPISGHTALYWYRQSLGQGLEFLIYFQGNSAPDKSGLPSDRFSAERTGGSVSTLTIQRTQQEDSAVYLCASRAYGGQWERYTFGSGTRLTVV.

The rearrangement links TRBV4-3 to TRBJ1-5; D is ambiguous. The CDR3 spans 15 residues. V lost 5 bases to trimming and J lost 3 bases, with 14 bases between them. Germline V CDR1 and CDR2: LGHNA, YSLEER. CDR3 coding DNA: TGCGCCAGCAGCTCAGAGGTACAGATCAATCAGCCCCAGCATTTT. It yields the protein CASSSEVQINQPQHF.